This T cell receptor (beta chain) appears in the sequencing data of a study of blood T cell repertoires in COVID-19 (dated by TCRdb to the early 2020s). Turning to the overall study: The collaborator samples originated in the United States, Italy and Spain and spanned the acute and convalescent phases of COVID-19. The material from the prospective study consisted of cDNA or gDNA derived from T cells, B-cell-depleted T cells, or PBMCs. Deeply sampled blood TCRbeta repertoires from subjects exposed to, actively infected with, or recovered from COVID-19 were included in the dataset. The repertoires were released in a freely available public database meant as a resource for research on the immune response to SARS-CoV-2. The samples were drawn from two sources: the first 160 participants of the ongoing ImmuneRACE study, and fewer than 1,500 subjects contributed by 6 global collaborators. Sample metadata almost always included a de-identified subject ID, COVID-19 status, age in years and sex. HLA class I and class II types, where available, came from metadata supplied by the sample provider rather than from assay-based typing. General study outcomes and caveats: The amount of clinical and demographic metadata varied by source and participant and was provided uncurated.

As for this clone: Its antigen is not yet known. No base-level quality is on record; no much larger clone is a single base apart.

TCRbeta CDR3 regions were amplified from genomic DNA by means of the immunoSEQ Assay, a bias-controlled multiplex PCR. The paper's data handling went like this. The number of nucleated cells in each sample was estimated from the amplification of reference gene primers within the assay. To quantify the absolute abundance of each unique TCRbeta CDR3 rearrangement, sequence reads were collapsed and filtered. For each sample, productive Simpson clonality was calculated as the square root of Simpson's diversity index across productive rearrangements. As stored in TCRdb, this immuneACCESS dataset retains in-frame rearrangements with V and J assigned. A fraction of the clones does not appear; measured against another copy, unresolved V genes explain less than half of the discrepancy, and the remainder lacks a known reason. Clonal size and the V and J genes are those of that table, whereas D and trimming came from the DNA. In all, the sample holds around 110,000 clones, and 60% to 85% of those were seen once. The ten biggest clones cover 6.2% of the sample.

CDR3 length: 12 amino acids, cysteine to phenylalanine. This entry keeps only the CDR3 DNA: 36 bases, framed from base 1. The germline V gene (reference sequence) specifies LNHDA as CDR1 and SQIVND as CDR2. V lost 2 bases and J lost 14 bases; the stretch between them is 10 bases long. At one collaborating source in Seattle, patients were enrolled during active infection and were followed longitudinally through the course of disease. Whole blood was collected in K2EDTA tubes by collaborating institutions according to the institutions' own protocols. For TCRbeta analysis, collaborators shipped samples as frozen whole blood, isolated PBMCs, or DNA extracted from either of those sample types.

The TCR sequence derives from a man older than 75 with COVID-19, enrolled during active disease. The V and J segments used are TRBV19 and TRBJ1-6; the D gene remains uncertain. Sample: peripheral blood. The DNA sequence is TGTGCCAGTAGTATACCCAGTAATTCCCTCCACTTT. Its amino acids are CASSIPSNSLHF.